This TCR beta chain derives from a study of blood T cell repertoires in COVID-19. Study details: Specimens from acute and convalescent COVID-19 originated in the United States, Italy and Spain. Sample material is recorded as cDNA or gDNA derived from T cells, B-cell-depleted T cells, or PBMCs.

As processed by the authors: Amplification from reference gene primers served as the basis for estimated nucleated cell counts. TCRdb keeps only in-frame clones here, not all; method: immunoSEQ multiplex PCR. V and J calls and clone size are those listed in that table; D and trimming were worked out from the DNA. The table lists roughly 60,000 clones, around 87% of them singletons. The V end lost 3 bases, the J end lost 4 bases, and 13 bases lay between the germline ends. CDR3 length: 14 residues. Germline lookup yields CDR1 SGHRS and CDR2 YFSETQ. This TCR was sampled from a man in his sixties or seventies with acute or convalescent COVID-19. Input material: peripheral blood. The rearrangement links TRBV5-1 to TRBJ1-2, with D perhaps TRBD1 (5 bases). The DNA of the CDR3 is TGCGCCAGCAGCTCGGGGGAAGGATCCTATGGCTACACCTTC. Translation gives CASSSGEGSYGYTF.